This passage covers 8 T cell receptor beta chains from one sample sequenced in a study of blood T cell repertoires in COVID-19. The table came from immunoSEQ multiplex PCR; TCRdb's copy has only in-frame clones and leaves some out. Among around 70,000 clones listed, roughly nine tenths were seen once. The sequenced material came from peripheral blood. These receptors were obtained from a man older than 75 with acute or convalescent COVID-19.

This chain connects TRBV30 to TRBJ2-2; D perhaps matches TRBD2 (5 bases). Germline lookup yields CDR1 GTSNPN and CDR2 SVGIG (reference sequence). There are 13 residues in the CDR3. V dropped 5 bases and J dropped 1 base, with 8 bases sitting between them. CDR3 protein: CAWRGLNTGELFF. The CDR3 DNA reads TGTGCCTGGCGGGGTTTGAACACCGGGGAGCTGTTTTTT.

This chain links TRBV10-3 with TRBJ1-1, with D unclear. The length of the CDR3 is 13 residues. Germline V lookup: CDR1 ENHRY, CDR2 SYGVKD. V dropped 6 bases and J dropped 1 base, with 9 bases sitting between them. The CDR3 here is CAISLTGNTEAFF. CDR3 nucleotides: TGTGCCATCAGCCTGACGGGGAACACTGAAGCTTTCTTT.

The gene calls are TRBV3-1 (or the pseudogene TRBV3-2) and TRBJ2-5; TRBD2 agrees at 8 bases. There are 18 residues in the CDR3. CDR1 is LGHDT and CDR2 is YNNKEL in the germline V gene (reference sequence). V gave up 1 base and J gave up 4 bases; unmatched junction bases: 14. Written as DNA, the CDR3 is TGTGCCAGCAGCCAAGGTGCGAGCGGGAGAAGTGCGGGAGAGACCCAGTACTTC. Translated: CASSQGASGRSAGETQYF.

Only one count was recorded for this clone. The gene calls are TRBV11-2 and TRBJ2-7; 14 nucleotides line up with TRBD2. The junction had 5 bases not matched to a gene; V was cut back by 7 bases and J by 6 bases. Germline CDR1 is SGHAT and CDR2 is FQNNGV. This CDR3 comprises 14 residues. The CDR3 DNA sequence: TGTGCCAGCACTCGACTAGCGGGGGGGCGCGAGCAGTACTTC. Translating gives CASTRLAGGREQYF.

V and J are TRBV11-2 and TRBJ2-3; tentative D call: TRBD1 (6 bases). Germline V gene data show CDR1 as SGHAT and CDR2 as FQNNGV. Trimming took off 3 bases at V and 3 bases at J, with 10 bases between the two ends. The CDR3 spans 14 residues. The CDR3 spells CASSFDRQTDTQYF. CDR3 in DNA: TGTGCCAGCAGCTTCGACAGGCAAACAGATACGCAGTATTTT.

The rearrangement joins TRBV7-2 to TRBJ2-7, with no clear D. This CDR3 is 13 amino acids long. The V end was cut by 5 bases, the J end by 4 bases, with 12 bases between. Per the germline V gene, CDR1 is SGHTA and CDR2 is FQGNSA. CDR3 in DNA: TGTGCCAGCAGCCCCGCTGGGCCGTACGAGCAGTACTTC. It specifies CASSPAGPYEQYF.

The chain employs TRBV19 and TRBJ2-6, with TRBD2 matching over 11 bases. Germline V lookup: CDR1 LNHDA, CDR2 SQIVND (reference sequence). The V segment lost 7 bases and the J segment 1 base; nucleotides outside the gene matches: 12. The CDR3 has 19 amino acids. The CDR3 reads CASTGTSGPVASGANVLTF. CDR3 sequence (DNA): TGTGCCAGTACCGGGACTAGCGGTCCTGTAGCGTCTGGGGCCAACGTCCTGACTTTC.

The chain carries TRBV12-3 or TRBV12-4 and TRBJ1-2; 7 bases align to TRBD1. The CDR3 totals 13 residues. With 2 bases clipped from V and 5 bases from J, the junction kept 2 bases outside the gene matches. In nucleotides, the CDR3 is TGTGCCAGCAGTTTATCAGGGGGATATGGCTACACCTTC. As protein: CASSLSGGYGYTF.